This TCR beta chain was profiled in a study of blood T cells in healthy people across ages. The study's findings and limits: Comparison with aged donors showed that long-lived donors had more naive CD4+ cells and higher diversity.

Details on this clonotype: Its antigen is not known.

The germline V gene has CDR1 SGHAT and CDR2 FQNNGV. This CDR3 is 15 amino acids long. Losses at the gene ends were 3 bases for V and 7 bases for J; bases not matched to a gene: 7. The use of a sample-barcoded 5' primer and a J-beta primer mix characterized a second PCR of roughly 7 to 11 cycles. Every molecule of cDNA carried a tag from a template-switch adaptor with 12 random nucleotides. TCRdb recomputed calls from the 5' RACE reads with MiXCR, one row per CDR3 protein. Here the sample spans around 800,000 distinct CDR3 sequences, less than 70% being singletons. This chain uses TRBV11-2 with TRBJ1-4, with 8 bases lining up with TRBD1. The sample taken for sequencing was blood. The sequence derives from a man at least 80 years old in good health. CDR3 sequence reads: CASSFSGTGGEKLFF. For the CDR3, the DNA is TGTGCCAGCAGCTTCTCCGGCACAGGGGGTGAAAAACTGTTTTTT.